A single sample is the source of the 29 T cell receptor beta chains below, sequenced in a study of blood T cell repertoires in COVID-19. Some clones are missing from TCRdb's copy, which holds only in-frame ones; the method was immunoSEQ multiplex PCR. The sample holds around 61,000 clones; more than 75% are singletons and the top ten take roughly 3.2%. Sequenced input: peripheral blood. These receptors originate from a man aged 50 to 59 with active COVID-19.

The V gene is TRBV7-8, the J gene TRBJ1-3; TRBD1 matches 11 bases. The germline CDR1 and CDR2 sequences are SGHVS and FQNEAQ. V dropped 5 bases and J dropped 7; count of bases not matched to a gene: 4. This CDR3 spans 14 amino acids. The CDR3 here is CASSLGQGANTIYF. The CDR3, as DNA: TGTGCCAGCAGCCTCGGACAGGGGGCGAACACCATATATTTT.

The chain has TRBV9 and TRBJ2-5, with 10 bases aligning to TRBD2. The CDR3 runs 17 residues. The germline V gene has CDR1 SGDLS and CDR2 YYNGEE. V lost 0 bases, J lost 5 bases, and 10 bases stayed unmatched. The CDR3 DNA follows: TGTGCCAGCAGCGTAGGTGGAGCGGGAGGGCCGAGGGAGACCCAGTACTTC. Its protein is CASSVGGAGGPRETQYF.

The chain has TRBV30 and TRBJ2-2; possibly TRBD2 for D (5 bases). The CDR3 has 16 amino acids. Looked up from germline, CDR1 is GTSNPN and CDR2 is SVGIG (reference sequence). Trimming removed 1 base at V and 0 bases at J, with 12 bases between. The CDR3 is CAWSGSSGANTGELFF. The CDR3 DNA reads TGTGCCTGGAGTGGATCAAGCGGCGCGAACACCGGGGAGCTGTTTTTT.

This chain connects TRBV19 to TRBJ1-1, with TRBD1 as a possible D gene (6 bases). Germline V gene sequence: CDR1 LNHDA, CDR2 SQIVND (reference sequence). V was trimmed by 2 bases and J by 4 bases, leaving 23 bases between them. This CDR3 has 18 residues. CDR3 loop: CASSIKGRGLIPATEAFF. The CDR3 DNA sequence: TGTGCCAGTAGTATAAAAGGCAGGGGCCTAATACCTGCCACTGAAGCTTTCTTT.

The V call is TRBV6-6, the J call TRBJ1-3; no definite D call. Germline V gene sequence: CDR1 MNHNY, CDR2 SVGAGI (reference sequence). The CDR3 is 13 residues long. V lost 7 bases and J lost 16, with 23 bases in between. CDR3 region: CASTRLEGKVEYF. CDR3 bases: TGTGCCAGCACACGCCTAGAGGGTAAAGTCGAGTATTTT.

V and J are TRBV5-4 and TRBJ2-5; 7 bases agree with TRBD2. The CDR3 consists of 15 residues. Germline CDR1 reads SGHNT; CDR2 reads YYREEE (reference sequence). Germline trimming cut 0 bases from V and 5 bases from J; bases unmatched to any gene: 7. This chain's CDR3 is CASSLGGSGGETQYF. The CDR3 DNA reads as TGTGCCAGCAGCTTGGGAGGATCCGGGGGGGAGACCCAGTACTTC.

The CDR3 DNA reads TGTGCCAGCAGCCAACGGACAGGGCTCTACGAGCAGTACTTC. It yields the protein CASSQRTGLYEQYF. The chain recombines TRBV3-1 (or the pseudogene TRBV3-2) with TRBJ2-7; 8 bases map to TRBD1. The germline V gene encodes CDR1 LGHDT and CDR2 YNNKEL (reference sequence). This CDR3 spans 14 amino acids. Losses at the gene ends were 2 bases for V and 3 bases for J; bases not matched to a gene: 3.

V usage is TRBV19 and J usage is TRBJ1-1, with a tentative D call TRBD1 (6 bases). This CDR3 is built from 17 residues. Trimming removed 7 bases at V and 0 bases at J, with 21 bases between. Germline V gene lookup returns CDR1 LNHDA and CDR2 SQIVND (reference sequence). The CDR3 here is CASTTRKGGRMNTEAFF. CDR3 nucleotides: TGTGCCAGTACTACCCGGAAGGGGGGGCGGATGAACACTGAAGCTTTCTTT.

The rearrangement joins TRBV20-1 to TRBJ1-1; maybe TRBD1 (6 bases). V was shortened by 3 bases and J by 0 bases, with 11 bases between the two germline ends. There are 14 residues in the CDR3. Germline CDR1 and CDR2: DFQATT and SNEGSKA (reference sequence). Here the CDR3 DNA reads TGCAGTGCTAGTACCCAGGGGATGAACACTGAAGCTTTCTTT. Protein: CSASTQGMNTEAFF.

V is TRBV20-1 and J is TRBJ2-1; 13 nucleotides line up with TRBD2. Germline trimming cut 3 bases from V and 8 bases from J; bases unmatched to any gene: 7. The CDR3 has 15 residues. The germline V gene encodes CDR1 DFQATT and CDR2 SNEGSKA (reference sequence). The chain's CDR3 is CSASDTSGGAYEQFF. DNA of the CDR3: TGCAGTGCTAGTGATACTAGCGGGGGGGCTTATGAGCAGTTCTTC.

The rearrangement joins TRBV28 to TRBJ2-5; 9 bases align to TRBD1. Per the germline V gene, CDR1 is MDHEN and CDR2 is SYDVKM. Trimming removed 2 bases from V and 5 bases from J; junction bases left unmatched: 6. There are 15 residues in the CDR3. The CDR3 DNA reads TGTGCCAGCAGTTTACTGGGACAGGGCGGCGAGACCCAGTACTTC. It codes for CASSLLGQGGETQYF.

This chain uses TRBV4-2 with TRBJ2-3; 7 bases line up with TRBD1. Trimming took 4 bases from V and 2 from J; bases not matched to a gene: 12. The CDR3 runs 17 residues. Germline CDR1 is LGHNA and CDR2 is YNFKEQ. CDR3 amino acids: CASSRSATGTDTDTQYF. CDR3 DNA: TGTGCCAGCAGCCGATCCGCCACCGGGACAGACACAGATACGCAGTATTTT.

This clone was seen just once. This chain links TRBV19 with TRBJ2-5; 13 positions agree with TRBD2. The CDR3 has 15 residues. The V segment lost 5 bases and the J segment 4 bases; nucleotides outside the gene matches: 4. CDR1 LNHDA and CDR2 SQIVND come from the germline V gene (reference sequence). This CDR3 is CASSPTSGGSETQYF. CDR3 sequence (DNA): TGTGCCAGTAGTCCGACTAGCGGGGGGTCAGAGACCCAGTACTTC.

The count of this clone is one. This sequence joins TRBV18 and TRBJ2-4; the D gene is possibly TRBD1 (5 bases). This CDR3 is built from 17 residues. V was trimmed by 3 bases and J by 0 bases, leaving 15 bases between them. Germline values: CDR1 KGHSH, CDR2 LQKENI. The CDR3 region has the DNA TGTGCCAGCTCACCCTCGGGCAGGGTAGGAGCCAAAAACATTCAGTACTTC. The encoded protein is CASSPSGRVGAKNIQYF.

This chain links TRBV7-2 with TRBJ1-3; D remains ambiguous. The CDR3 totals 14 residues. The ends were cut back, 1 base at V and 8 bases at J, with 12 bases in the middle. Germline lookup yields CDR1 SGHTA and CDR2 FQGNSA. This CDR3 is CASSLVAEGDTIYF. CDR3 coding DNA: TGTGCCAGCAGCTTAGTCGCAGAAGGAGACACCATATATTTT.

There are a few counts of this clone. The chain employs TRBV6-6 and TRBJ2-7, with 9 nucleotides matching TRBD1. The V gene's germline CDR1 is MNHNY and CDR2 SVGAGI (reference sequence). J was trimmed by 8 bases and V by 4 bases; bases with no gene match: 9. The CDR3 consists of 14 residues. In DNA, the CDR3 is TGTGCCAGCAGTTCCGGGACAGGGTTAGGGAAGCAGTACTTC. Its translation: CASSSGTGLGKQYF.

In its sample, this clone was seen a few times. This chain joins TRBV27 and TRBJ1-6, with 10 bases identical to TRBD1. The CDR3 extends over 15 amino acids. With 5 bases clipped from V and 9 bases from J, the junction kept 7 bases outside the gene matches. Germline CDR1 reads MNHEY; CDR2 reads SMNVEV (reference sequence). The CDR3 sequence is CASSNPTGGFSPLHF. Written as DNA, the CDR3 is TGTGCCAGCAGTAACCCGACAGGGGGCTTTTCACCCCTCCACTTT.

The chain uses TRBV2 and TRBJ2-1; 8 bases align to TRBD2. V gave up 7 bases and J gave up 10 bases; unmatched junction bases: 9. The germline V gene encodes CDR1 SNHLY and CDR2 FYNNEI. This CDR3 has 13 residues. CDR3 nucleotide sequence: TGTGCCAGCAAGTTCGGGAGGGAGAGCGAGCAGTTCTTC. Amino acids: CASKFGRESEQFF. Using reference TRBV2 and TRBJ2-1 for the parts outside the CDR3, the full variable domain is EPEVTQTPSHQVTQMGQEVILRCVPISNHLYFYWYRQILGQKVEFLVSFYNNEISEKSEIFDDQFSVERPDGSNFTLKIRSTKLEDSAMYFCASKFGRESEQFFGPGTRLTVL.

This chain connects TRBV30 to TRBJ1-5, with TRBD1 identical over 11 bases. The CDR3 extends over 15 amino acids. Trimming at V came to 3 bases and at J to 5 bases, leaving 6 bases not matched to a gene. CDR1 and CDR2 (germline): GTSNPN, SVGIG (reference sequence). The CDR3 reads CAWSPDRGPYQPQHF. The CDR3 nucleotides read TGTGCCTGGAGCCCGGACAGGGGGCCTTATCAGCCCCAGCATTTT. Filled out from reference TRBV30 and TRBJ1-5, the complete variable domain reads SQTIHQWPATLVQPVGSPLSLECTVEGTSNPNLYWYRQAAGRGLQLLFYSVGIGQISSEVPQNLSASRPQDRQFILSSKKLLLSDSGFYLCAWSPDRGPYQPQHFGDGTRLSIL.

The V gene is TRBV18, the J gene TRBJ2-7; 7 bases map to TRBD1. V lost 6 bases, J lost 4 bases, and 12 bases stayed unmatched. This CDR3 is built from 15 residues. From germline, CDR1 is KGHSH and CDR2 LQKENI. The CDR3 region is CASSPPQGVRYEQYF. CDR3 nucleotide sequence: TGTGCCAGCTCTCCTCCCCAGGGGGTAAGGTACGAGCAGTACTTC. The whole variable domain, filled in from reference TRBV18 and TRBJ2-7, reads NAGVMQNPRHLVRRRGQEARLRCSPMKGHSHVYWYRQLPEEGLKFMVYLQKENIIDESGMPKERFSAEFPKEGPSILRIQQVVRGDSAAYFCASSPPQGVRYEQYFGPGTRLTVT.

The chain carries TRBV19 and TRBJ1-5, with 7 bases identical to TRBD1. Trimming took 2 bases from V and 2 from J; bases not matched to a gene: 3. CDR1 LNHDA and CDR2 SQIVND come from the germline V gene (reference sequence). The CDR3 covers 15 residues. CDR3 in DNA: TGTGCCAGTAGTATATCCACAGGGGGCAATCAGCCCCAGCATTTT. Residues: CASSISTGGNQPQHF. The full variable domain, completed using reference TRBV19 and TRBJ1-5, is DGGITQSPKYLFRKEGQNVTLSCEQNLNHDAMYWYRQDPGQGLRLIYYSQIVNDFQKGDIAEGYSVSREKKESFPLTVTSAQKNPTAFYLCASSISTGGNQPQHFGDGTRLSIL.

The chain has TRBV6-5 and TRBJ1-3; no definite D call. CDR3 length: 14 residues. CDR1 is MNHEY, CDR2 SVGAGI, per germline. V dropped 8 bases and J dropped 0 bases, with 11 bases sitting between them. The CDR3 loop is CASLSGSSGNTIYF. As DNA, the CDR3 is TGTGCCAGCCTCAGCGGGAGCTCTGGAAACACCATATATTTT.

The chain recombines TRBV6-5 with TRBJ1-2; possibly TRBD1 for D (6 bases). The V end was cut by 6 bases, the J end by 8 bases, with 19 bases between. The CDR3 contains 14 residues. Germline CDR1 MNHEY, CDR2 SVGAGI. In DNA, the CDR3 is TGTGCCAGCAGGGCCGGAGACAGGATAGACGGCTACACCTTC. It encodes CASRAGDRIDGYTF.

The gene calls are TRBV4-1 and TRBJ2-7; possibly TRBD1 for D (6 bases). V dropped 1 base and J dropped 9 bases, with 25 bases sitting between them. This CDR3 spans 17 amino acids. CDR1 is MGHRA and CDR2 is YSYEKL in the germline V gene. Here the CDR3 DNA reads TGCGCCAGCAGCCAAGGGATAACAGGGTTGTTCCCCAGTTCGCAGTACTTC. The encoded protein is CASSQGITGLFPSSQYF.

The chain recombines TRBV9 with TRBJ1-1, with 9 bases matching TRBD1. The CDR3 totals 16 residues. The germline gives CDR1 SGDLS, CDR2 YYNGEE. Trimming removed 2 bases from V and 5 bases from J; junction bases left unmatched: 10. CDR3 amino acids: CASSVGTGRGSTEAFF. CDR3 nucleotides: TGTGCCAGCAGCGTGGGGACAGGGCGGGGATCAACTGAAGCTTTCTTT.

V gene TRBV19 combines with J gene TRBJ1-1, with a weak D call TRBD1 (5 bases). Per germline, CDR1 LNHDA and CDR2 SQIVND (reference sequence). Trimming took 3 bases from V and 4 from J, leaving 15 bases between them. This CDR3 is 15 amino acids long. The CDR3 coding sequence is TGTGCCAGTAGTATGGTCGGAGGGGAGGGCACTGAAGCTTTCTTT. Its protein is CASSMVGGEGTEAFF.

The chain joins TRBV12-3 or TRBV12-4 to TRBJ2-3; weak D call: TRBD2 (5 bases). Between the trimmed V and J ends, which lost 10 bases and 1 base, there was a span of 12 bases. CDR3 length: 13 residues. The CDR3 nucleotides are TGTGCCAATGCGTATAGCGGCACAGATACGCAGTATTTT. Protein sequence: CANAYSGTDTQYF.

The chain is built from TRBV11-2 and TRBJ1-6; D is perhaps TRBD1 (6 bases). The CDR3 totals 15 residues. Trimming stripped 3 bases from V and 10 bases from J, with 16 bases between. Germline lookup yields CDR1 SGHAT and CDR2 FQNNGV. The CDR3 region has the DNA TGTGCCAGCAGCTTGTCAGGGGTGGGTGGCTCACCCCTCCACTTT. The encoded protein is CASSLSGVGGSPLHF.

The chain is built from TRBV5-4 and TRBJ2-3, with a weak D call TRBD2 (5 bases). The CDR3 totals 16 residues. The V gene's germline CDR1 is SGHNT and CDR2 YYREEE (reference sequence). V dropped 1 base and J dropped 4 bases, with 16 bases sitting between them. CDR3 protein: CASSLSVGVEADTQYF. The CDR3 coding sequence is TGTGCCAGCAGCTTGTCTGTGGGAGTTGAGGCAGATACGCAGTATTTT. Full variable domain (rest looked up from reference TRBV5-4 and TRBJ2-3): ETGVTQSPTHLIKTRGQQVTLRCSSQSGHNTVSWYQQALGQGPQFIFQYYREEENGRGNFPPRFSGLQFPNYSSELNVNALELDDSALYLCASSLSVGVEADTQYFGPGTRLTVL.